The T cell receptor beta chain under discussion was sequenced for a study of cytomegalovirus exposure and HLA in healthy donors. The PCR used 60 Vbeta and 13 Jbeta primers. Profiled with immunoSEQ multiplex PCR; TCRdb holds only in-frame clones, not every one. The repertoire holds roughly 100,000 clones, with approximately 70% as singletons. The germline V gene has CDR1 SNHLY and CDR2 FYNNEI. Between the trimmed V and J ends, which lost 4 bases and 4 bases, there was a span of 17 bases. The CDR3 extends over 16 amino acids. As to this clone: Its matching antigen is unknown.

General study findings and limits: Roughly even sequencing depth across donors was the assumption behind the presence/absence analyses.

This chain uses TRBV2 with TRBJ1-5, with D perhaps matching TRBD1 (5 bases). The material sequenced was PBMCs. This clonotype was sampled from a man aged 30 to 39 in good health and CMV-seronegative. CDR3 sequence: CASSVGAPKKNQPQHF. The CDR3 DNA follows: TGTGCCAGCAGTGTTGGGGCCCCTAAGAAAAATCAGCCCCAGCATTTT.